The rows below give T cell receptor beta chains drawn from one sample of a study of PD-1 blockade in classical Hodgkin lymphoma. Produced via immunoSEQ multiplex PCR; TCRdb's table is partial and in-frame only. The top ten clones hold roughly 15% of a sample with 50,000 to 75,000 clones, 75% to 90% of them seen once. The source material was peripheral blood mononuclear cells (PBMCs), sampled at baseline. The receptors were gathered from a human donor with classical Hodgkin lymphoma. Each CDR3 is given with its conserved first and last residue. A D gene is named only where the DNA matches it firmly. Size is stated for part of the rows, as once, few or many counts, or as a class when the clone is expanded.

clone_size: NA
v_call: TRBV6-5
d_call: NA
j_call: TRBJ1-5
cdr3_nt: TGTGCCAGTCATCCGGGAGGCGGCAGCAATCAGCCCCAGCATTTT
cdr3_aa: CASHPGGGSNQPQHF

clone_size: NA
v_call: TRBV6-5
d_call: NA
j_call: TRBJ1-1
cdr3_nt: TGTGCCAGCAGTTACTCCCGTGCTTTCTTT
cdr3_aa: CASSYSRAFF

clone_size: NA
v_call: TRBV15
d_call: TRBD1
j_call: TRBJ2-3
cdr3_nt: TGTGCCACCAGCAGAGAGACAGGGGGCCTAAATACGCAGTATTTT
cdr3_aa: CATSRETGGLNTQYF

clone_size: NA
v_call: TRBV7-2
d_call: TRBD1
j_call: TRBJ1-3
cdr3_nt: TGTGCCAGCAGCCCCTGGACAGGGGGTTCAGACACCATATATTTT
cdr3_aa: CASSPWTGGSDTIYF

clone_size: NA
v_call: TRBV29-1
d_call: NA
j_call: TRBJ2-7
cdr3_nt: TGCAGCGTTGAAGATCCCGACTCCTACGAGCAGTACTTC
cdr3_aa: CSVEDPDSYEQYF

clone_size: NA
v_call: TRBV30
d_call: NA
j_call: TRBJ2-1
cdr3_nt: TGTGCCTGGAGTGTCCCTGGGGATGAGCAGTTCTTC
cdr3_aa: CAWSVPGDEQFF

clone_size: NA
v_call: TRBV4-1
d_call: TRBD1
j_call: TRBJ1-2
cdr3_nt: TGCGCCAGCAGCCAACTACCGGGACAGGGAGATGGCTACACCTTC
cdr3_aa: CASSQLPGQGDGYTF

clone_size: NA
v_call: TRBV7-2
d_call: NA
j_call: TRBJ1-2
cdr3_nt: TGTGCCAGCAGCTTCGTCACGACAGGAGGTTATGGCTACACCTTC
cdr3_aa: CASSFVTTGGYGYTF

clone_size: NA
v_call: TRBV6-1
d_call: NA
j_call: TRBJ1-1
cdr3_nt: TGTGCCAGCAGTGTAGCCGCTGAAGCTTTCTTT
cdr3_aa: CASSVAAEAFF

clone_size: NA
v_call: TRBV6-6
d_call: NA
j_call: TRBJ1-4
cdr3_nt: TGTGCCAGCAGTTATAGTTCCGAAGCTTTAACTGAAAAACTGTTTTTT
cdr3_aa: CASSYSSEALTEKLFF

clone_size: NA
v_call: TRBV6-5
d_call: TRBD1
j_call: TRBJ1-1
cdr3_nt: TGTGCCAGCAGCCAGACAGGGCCGAACACTGAAGCTTTCTTT
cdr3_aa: CASSQTGPNTEAFF

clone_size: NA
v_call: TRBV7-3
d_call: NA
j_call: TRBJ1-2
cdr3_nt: TGTGCCAGCAGCTCGAATCCCGGGACGGACTATGGCTACACCTTC
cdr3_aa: CASSSNPGTDYGYTF

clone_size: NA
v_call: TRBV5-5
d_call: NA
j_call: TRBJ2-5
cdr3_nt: TGTGCCAGCAGCTTGGGACCACAAGAGACCCAGTACTTC
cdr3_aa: CASSLGPQETQYF

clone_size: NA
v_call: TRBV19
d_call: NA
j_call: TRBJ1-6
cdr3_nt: TGTGCCAGTAGTTTACAGGCAGATAATTCACCCCTCCACTTT
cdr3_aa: CASSLQADNSPLHF

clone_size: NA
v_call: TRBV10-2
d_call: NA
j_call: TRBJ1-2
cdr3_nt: TGCGCCAGCAGTGAGGGCAGGGGTACGGGCTACACCTTC
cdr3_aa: CASSEGRGTGYTF

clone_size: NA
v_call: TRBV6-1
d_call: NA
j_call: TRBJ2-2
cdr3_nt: TGTGCCAGTGAGGTAAACACCGGGGAGCTGTTTTTT
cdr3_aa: CASEVNTGELFF

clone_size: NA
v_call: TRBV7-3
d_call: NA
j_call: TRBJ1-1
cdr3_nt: TGTGCCAGCAGCTCTCAGGGGCGAGTCACTGAAGCTTTCTTT
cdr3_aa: CASSSQGRVTEAFF

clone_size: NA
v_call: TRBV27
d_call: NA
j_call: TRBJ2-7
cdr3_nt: TGTGCCAGCACAACAGGGTTGAAGGGATCCTACGAGCAGTACTTC
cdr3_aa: CASTTGLKGSYEQYF

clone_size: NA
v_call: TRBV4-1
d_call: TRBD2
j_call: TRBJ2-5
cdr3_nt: TGCGCCAGCAACCTTAATCTAGCGGGTGGGGAGACCCAGTACTTC
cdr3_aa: CASNLNLAGGETQYF

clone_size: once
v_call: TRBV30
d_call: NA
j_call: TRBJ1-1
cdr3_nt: TGTGCCTGGAGTCCCCTCGGGAACACTGAAGCTTTCTTT
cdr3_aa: CAWSPLGNTEAFF

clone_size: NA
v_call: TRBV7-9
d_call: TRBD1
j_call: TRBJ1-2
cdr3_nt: TGTGCCAGCAGCCTTTACCCGACAGGGGGCAACTATGGCTACACCTTC
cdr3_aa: CASSLYPTGGNYGYTF

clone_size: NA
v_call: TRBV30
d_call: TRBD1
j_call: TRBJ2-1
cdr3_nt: TGTGCCTGGAAAAATAGGACAGGGGACCGCGATGAGCAGTTCTTC
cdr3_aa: CAWKNRTGDRDEQFF

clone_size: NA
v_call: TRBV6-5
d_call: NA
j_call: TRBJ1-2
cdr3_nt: TGTGCCAGCAGCCGAGGCAGTGGAGGGTATGGCTACACCTTC
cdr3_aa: CASSRGSGGYGYTF

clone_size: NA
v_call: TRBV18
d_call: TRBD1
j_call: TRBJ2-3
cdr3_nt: TGTGCCAGCTCACCCGTGACAGGGTGGATAGCAGATACGCAGTATTTT
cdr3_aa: CASSPVTGWIADTQYF

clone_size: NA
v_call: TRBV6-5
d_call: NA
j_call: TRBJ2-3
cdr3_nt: TGTGCCAGCAGTTACTCCACTGGGGACGCAGATACGCAGTATTTT
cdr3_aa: CASSYSTGDADTQYF

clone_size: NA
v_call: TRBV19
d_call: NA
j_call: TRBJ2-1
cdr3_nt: TGTGCCAGTAGTGGCCTGGGGAATGAGCAGTTCTTC
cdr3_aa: CASSGLGNEQFF

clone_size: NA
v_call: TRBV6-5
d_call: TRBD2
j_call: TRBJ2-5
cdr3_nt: TGTGCCAGCAGTTCTGGACTAGCAGCCCGTCAAGAGACCCAGTACTTC
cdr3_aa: CASSSGLAARQETQYF

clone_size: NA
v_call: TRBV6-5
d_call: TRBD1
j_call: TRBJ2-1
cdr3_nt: TGTGCCAGCAGTTACTCTCAGGGGGCCCCCTACAATGAGCAGTTCTTC
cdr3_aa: CASSYSQGAPYNEQFF

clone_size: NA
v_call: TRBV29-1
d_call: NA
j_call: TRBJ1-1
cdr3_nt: TGCAGCGTCGAACGGCGCATGAACACTGAAGCTTTCTTT
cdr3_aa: CSVERRMNTEAFF

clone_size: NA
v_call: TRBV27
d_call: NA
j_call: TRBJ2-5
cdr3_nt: TGTGCCAGCAGTCCCACTTCCTCCTCACTGCAGACCCAGTACTTC
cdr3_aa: CASSPTSSSLQTQYF

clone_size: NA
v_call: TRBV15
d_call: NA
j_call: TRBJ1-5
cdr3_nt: TGTGCCACCAGCAACGGGGAGGGGTGGGGACAGCCCCAGCATTTT
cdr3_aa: CATSNGEGWGQPQHF

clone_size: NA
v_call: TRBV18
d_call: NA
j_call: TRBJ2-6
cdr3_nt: TGTGCCAGCTCACCAACAGGGTCTGGGGCCAACGTCCTGACTTTC
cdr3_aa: CASSPTGSGANVLTF

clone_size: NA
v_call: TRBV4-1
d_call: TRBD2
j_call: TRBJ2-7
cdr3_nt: TGCGCCAGCAGCCATCCCATAGCGGGGAGCTCCTACGAGCAGTACTTC
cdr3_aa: CASSHPIAGSSYEQYF

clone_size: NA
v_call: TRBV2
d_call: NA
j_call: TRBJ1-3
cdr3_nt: TGTGCCTCCTCCGGGGGAAGGAGGTTAGGAAACACCATATATTTT
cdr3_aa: CASSGGRRLGNTIYF

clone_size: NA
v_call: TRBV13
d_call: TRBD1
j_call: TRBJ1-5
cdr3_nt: TGTGCCAGCAGCTCTGACAGGGAGGGTCAGCCCCAGCATTTT
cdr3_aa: CASSSDREGQPQHF

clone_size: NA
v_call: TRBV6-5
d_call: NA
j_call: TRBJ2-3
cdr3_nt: TGTGCCAGCAGTTACGGGGTAACTAGCACAGATACGCAGTATTTT
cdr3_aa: CASSYGVTSTDTQYF

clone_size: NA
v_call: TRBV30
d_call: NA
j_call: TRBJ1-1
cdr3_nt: TGTGCCTGGAGTGTACGCCAGGGATTTAAGACTGAAGCTTTCTTT
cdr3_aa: CAWSVRQGFKTEAFF

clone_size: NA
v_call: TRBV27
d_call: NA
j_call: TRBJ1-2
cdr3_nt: TGTGCCAGCAGTTTAATGGCCGGGGCGTTTGGGGGCTACACCTTC
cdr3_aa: CASSLMAGAFGGYTF

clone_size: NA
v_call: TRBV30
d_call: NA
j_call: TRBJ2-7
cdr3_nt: TGTGCCTGGAGTGTTTGGAGCTCCTACGAGCAGTACTTC
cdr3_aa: CAWSVWSSYEQYF

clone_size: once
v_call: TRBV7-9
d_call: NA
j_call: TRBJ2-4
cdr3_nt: TGTGCCAGCAGCTTATTTGGAGAAGCCAAAAACATTCAGTACTTC
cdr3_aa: CASSLFGEAKNIQYF

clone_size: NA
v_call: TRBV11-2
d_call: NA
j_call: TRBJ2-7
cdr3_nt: TGTGCCAGCAGCCAGACCCCGTCCAGCGAGCAGTACTTC
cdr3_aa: CASSQTPSSEQYF

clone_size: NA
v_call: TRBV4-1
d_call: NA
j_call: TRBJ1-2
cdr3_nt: TGCGCCAGCAGCCAGTCCCGGGACTCCCTTAGGAGTGGCTACACCTTC
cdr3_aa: CASSQSRDSLRSGYTF